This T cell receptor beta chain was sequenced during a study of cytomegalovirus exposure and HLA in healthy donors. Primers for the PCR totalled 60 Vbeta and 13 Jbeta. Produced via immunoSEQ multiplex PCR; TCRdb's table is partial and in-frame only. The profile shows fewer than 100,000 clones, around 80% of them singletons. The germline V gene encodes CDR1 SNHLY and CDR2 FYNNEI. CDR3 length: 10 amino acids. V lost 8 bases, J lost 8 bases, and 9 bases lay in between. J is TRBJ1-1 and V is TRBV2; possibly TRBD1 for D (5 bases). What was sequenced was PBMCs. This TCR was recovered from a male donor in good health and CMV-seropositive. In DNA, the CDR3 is TGTGCCAGCGGGGGGGAAGAAGCTTTCTTT. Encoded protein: CASGGEEAFF.